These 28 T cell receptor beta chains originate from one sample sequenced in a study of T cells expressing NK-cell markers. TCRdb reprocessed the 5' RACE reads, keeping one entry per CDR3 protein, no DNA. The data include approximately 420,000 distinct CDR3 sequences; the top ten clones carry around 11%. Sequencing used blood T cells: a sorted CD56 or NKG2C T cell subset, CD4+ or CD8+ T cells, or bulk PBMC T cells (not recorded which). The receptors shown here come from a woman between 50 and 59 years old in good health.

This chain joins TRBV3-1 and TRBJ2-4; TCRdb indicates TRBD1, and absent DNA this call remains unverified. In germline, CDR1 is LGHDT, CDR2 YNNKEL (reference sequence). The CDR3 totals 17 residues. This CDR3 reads CASSQAATGSAKNIQYF.

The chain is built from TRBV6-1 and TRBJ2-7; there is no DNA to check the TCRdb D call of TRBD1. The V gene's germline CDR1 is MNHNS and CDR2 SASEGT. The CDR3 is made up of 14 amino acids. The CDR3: CASSESRQGVKQYF.

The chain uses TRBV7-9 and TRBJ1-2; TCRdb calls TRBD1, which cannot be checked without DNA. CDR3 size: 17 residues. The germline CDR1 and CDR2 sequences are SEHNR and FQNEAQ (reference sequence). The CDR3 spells CASSLLRTGRTTKGYTF.

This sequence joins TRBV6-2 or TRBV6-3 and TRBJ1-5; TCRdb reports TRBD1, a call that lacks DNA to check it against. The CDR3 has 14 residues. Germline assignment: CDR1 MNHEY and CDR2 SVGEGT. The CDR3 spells CASSWGQVNQPQHF.

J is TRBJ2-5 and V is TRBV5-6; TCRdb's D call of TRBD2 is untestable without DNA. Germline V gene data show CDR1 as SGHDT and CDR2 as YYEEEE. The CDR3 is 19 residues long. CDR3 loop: CASIKAGLAGGKGQETQYF.

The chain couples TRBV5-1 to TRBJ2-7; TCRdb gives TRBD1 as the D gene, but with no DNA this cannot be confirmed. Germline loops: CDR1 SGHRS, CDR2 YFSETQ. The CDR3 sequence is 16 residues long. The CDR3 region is CASSLVGQGQSYEQYF. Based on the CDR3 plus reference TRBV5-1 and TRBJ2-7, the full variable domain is KAGVTQTPRYLIKTRGQQVTLSCSPISGHRSVSWYQQTPGQGLQFLFEYFSETQRNKGNFPGRFSGRQFSNSRSEMNVSTLELGDSALYLCASSLVGQGQSYEQYFGPGTRLTVT.

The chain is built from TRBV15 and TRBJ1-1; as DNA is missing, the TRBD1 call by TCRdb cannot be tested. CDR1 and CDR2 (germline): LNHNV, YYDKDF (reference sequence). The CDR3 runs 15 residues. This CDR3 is CATSRDSGTGTEAFF.

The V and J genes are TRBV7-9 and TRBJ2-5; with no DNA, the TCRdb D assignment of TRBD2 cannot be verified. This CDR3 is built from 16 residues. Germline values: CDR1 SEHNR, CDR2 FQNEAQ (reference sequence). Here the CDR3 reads CASSRGGGLASETQYF.

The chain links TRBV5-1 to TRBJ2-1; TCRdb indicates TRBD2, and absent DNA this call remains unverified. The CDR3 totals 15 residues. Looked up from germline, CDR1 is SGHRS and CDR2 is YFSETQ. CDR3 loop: CASSRGEGGYNEQFF.

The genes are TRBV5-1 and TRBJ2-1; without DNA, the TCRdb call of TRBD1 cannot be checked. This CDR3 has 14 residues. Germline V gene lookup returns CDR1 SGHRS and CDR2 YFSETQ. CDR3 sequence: CASSLGGGDNEQFF.

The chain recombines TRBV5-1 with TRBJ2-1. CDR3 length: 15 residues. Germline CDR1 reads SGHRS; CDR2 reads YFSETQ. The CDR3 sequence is CASSLASAPYNEQFF.

CDR3 in amino acids: CASRRTQETQYF. The gene calls are TRBV5-1 and TRBJ2-5; there is no DNA to check the TCRdb D call of TRBD1. The germline V gene encodes CDR1 SGHRS and CDR2 YFSETQ. This CDR3 is 12 amino acids long.

This chain's CDR3 is CASSLSGDRGRSYEQYF. V gene TRBV12-3 or TRBV12-4 combines with J gene TRBJ2-7; absent DNA, TCRdb's TRBD1 call cannot be checked. There are 17 residues in the CDR3.

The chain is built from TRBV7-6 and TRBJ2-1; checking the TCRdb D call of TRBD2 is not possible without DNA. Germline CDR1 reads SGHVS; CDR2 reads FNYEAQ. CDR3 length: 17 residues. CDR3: CASSLTSGPSSYNEQFF.

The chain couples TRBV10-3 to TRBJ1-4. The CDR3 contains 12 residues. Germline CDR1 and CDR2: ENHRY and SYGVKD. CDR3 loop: CAISDKFGKLFF.

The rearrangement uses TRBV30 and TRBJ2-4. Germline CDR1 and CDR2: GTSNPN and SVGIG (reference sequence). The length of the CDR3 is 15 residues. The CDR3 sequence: CAWSETGLAKNIQYF.

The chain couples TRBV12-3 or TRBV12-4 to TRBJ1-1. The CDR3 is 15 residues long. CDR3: CASSLKRGLNTEAFF.

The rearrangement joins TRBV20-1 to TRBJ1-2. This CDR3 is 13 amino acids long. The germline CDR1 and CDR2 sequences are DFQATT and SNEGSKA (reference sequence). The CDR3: CSARDRVVYGYTF.

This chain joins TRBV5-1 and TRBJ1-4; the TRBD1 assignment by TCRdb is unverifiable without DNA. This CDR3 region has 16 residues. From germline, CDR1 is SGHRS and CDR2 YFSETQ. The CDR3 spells CATGAVAGQGLVELFF.

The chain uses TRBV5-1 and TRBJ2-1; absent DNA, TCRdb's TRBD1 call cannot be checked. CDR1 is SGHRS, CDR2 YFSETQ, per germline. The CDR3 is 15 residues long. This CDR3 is CASSAGTGGPPEQFF. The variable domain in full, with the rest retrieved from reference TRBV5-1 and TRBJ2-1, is KAGVTQTPRYLIKTRGQQVTLSCSPISGHRSVSWYQQTPGQGLQFLFEYFSETQRNKGNFPGRFSGRQFSNSRSEMNVSTLELGDSALYLCASSAGTGGPPEQFFGPGTRLTVL.

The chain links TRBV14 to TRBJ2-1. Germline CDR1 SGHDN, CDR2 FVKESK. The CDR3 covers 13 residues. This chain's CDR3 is CASSRPEVNEQFF. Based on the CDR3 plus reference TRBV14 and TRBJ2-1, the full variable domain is EAGVTQFPSHSVIEKGQTVTLRCDPISGHDNLYWYRRVMGKEIKFLLHFVKESKQDESGMPNNRFLAERTGGTYSTLKVQPAELEDSGVYFCASSRPEVNEQFFGPGTRLTVL.

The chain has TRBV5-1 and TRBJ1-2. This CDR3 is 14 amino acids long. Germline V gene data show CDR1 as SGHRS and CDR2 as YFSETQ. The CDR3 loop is CASSLASHIYGYTF.

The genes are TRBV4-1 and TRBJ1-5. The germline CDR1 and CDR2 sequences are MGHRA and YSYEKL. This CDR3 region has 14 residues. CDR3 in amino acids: CASSQVRGFQPQHF.

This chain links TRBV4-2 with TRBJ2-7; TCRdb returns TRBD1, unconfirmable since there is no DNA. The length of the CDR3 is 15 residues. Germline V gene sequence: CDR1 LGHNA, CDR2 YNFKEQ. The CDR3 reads CASSHSTGTSYEQYF.

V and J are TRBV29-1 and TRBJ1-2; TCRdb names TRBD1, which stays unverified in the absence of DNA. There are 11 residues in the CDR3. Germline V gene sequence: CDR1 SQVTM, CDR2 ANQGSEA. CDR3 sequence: CSADSNYGYTF.

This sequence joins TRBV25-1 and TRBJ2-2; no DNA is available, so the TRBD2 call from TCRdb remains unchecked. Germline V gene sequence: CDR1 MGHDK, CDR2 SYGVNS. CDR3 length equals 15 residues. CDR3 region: CASSLVGGAAGELFF.

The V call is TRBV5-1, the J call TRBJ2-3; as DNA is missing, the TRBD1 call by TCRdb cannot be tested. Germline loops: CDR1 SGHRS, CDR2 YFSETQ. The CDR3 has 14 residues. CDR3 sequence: CASSLYRGTDTQYF.

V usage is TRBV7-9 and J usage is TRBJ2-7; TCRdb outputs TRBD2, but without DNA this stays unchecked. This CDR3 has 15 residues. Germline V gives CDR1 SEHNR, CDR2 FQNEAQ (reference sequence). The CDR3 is CASSSGLAGGNEQYF.